The clone carrying this T cell receptor (beta chain) appeared a single time. In the source study's methods: Estimated nucleated cell counts came from reference gene primer amplification. Generated by immunoSEQ multiplex PCR, the TCRdb table keeps only in-frame clones and is missing some. That table supplies the V and J calls and clone size; D and trimming were determined from the DNA. The table shows roughly 350,000 clones, with around nine tenths occurring only once. Seattle's cohort entered during active infection and was followed longitudinally. This entry belongs to a study of blood T cell repertoires in COVID-19. About the study: The United States, Italy and Spain supplied acute and convalescent COVID-19 samples.

Germline values: CDR1 SGHRS, CDR2 YFSETQ. J was trimmed by 2 bases and V by 0 bases; bases with no gene match: 6. The CDR3 runs to 16 residues. The V and J genes are TRBV5-1 and TRBJ1-1; 8 bases match TRBD1. Sequenced input: peripheral blood. This receptor was taken from an older woman with COVID-19, enrolled during active disease. The CDR3: CASSLGTTGVNTEAFF. The CDR3 DNA reads TGCGCCAGCAGCTTGGGGACGACAGGGGTCAACACTGAAGCTTTCTTT.